The rows below give T cell receptor beta chains drawn from one sample of a study of T cell responses to AZD1222 COVID-19 vaccine. Here immunoSEQ multiplex PCR was the method, and the copy in TCRdb shows in-frame clones only, minus some. The repertoire includes under 150,000 clones, 80% to 95% of them detected once, and more than 4.5% sits in the top ten. The material sequenced was peripheral blood, taken on day 0 of AZD1222 vaccination. These receptors originate from an adult in good health. The CDR3 runs from the conserved cysteine through the conserved F or W. A D gene is named only where the DNA matches it firmly. Expanded clones are given a class, and other clones once, few, many or no size at all.

- | TRBJ2-7 | TRBV6-2/TRBV6-3 | TRBD1 | TGTGCCAGCAGTTACTATTGGACAGGGGGAATGTGGCAGTACTTC | CASSYYWTGGMWQYF
- | TRBJ1-1 | TRBV3-1/TRBV3-2 | - | TGTGCCAGCAGCCCGGACGGGGTGGGGACTGAAGCTTTCTTT | CASSPDGVGTEAFF
few | TRBJ1-2 | TRBV6-2/TRBV6-3 | TRBD1 | TGTGCCAGCAGTTACCTTTTACAGGGGGCGAGTGGCTACACCTTC | CASSYLLQGASGYTF
- | TRBJ1-2 | TRBV19 | TRBD1 | TGTGCCAGTAGTCTGACAGGGAGTACAAGGAACTATGGCTACACCTTC | CASSLTGSTRNYGYTF
- | TRBJ1-2 | TRBV7-2 | - | TGTGCCAGCAGCTTAGTCGGCTATGGCTACACCTTC | CASSLVGYGYTF
few | TRBJ1-1 | TRBV7-9 | - | TGTGCCAGCAGCCCGACTGTGACTGAAGCTTTCTTT | CASSPTVTEAFF
few | TRBJ2-1 | TRBV18 | - | TGTGCCAGCTCACCACGTCCCCCTTACAATGAGCAGTTCTTC | CASSPRPPYNEQFF
- | TRBJ2-5 | TRBV23-1 | - | TGCGCCAGCAGCCGAGTAGTATTGGAGACCCAGTACTTC | CASSRVVLETQYF
- | TRBJ2-5 | TRBV6-1 | TRBD1 | TGTGCCAGCAGTGAAGTTGGGGGACAGGGGGAGACCCAGTACTTC | CASSEVGGQGETQYF
- | TRBJ1-1 | TRBV2 | - | TGTGCCAGCAGTGAAGGGGCAGCATTTACTGAAGCTTTCTTT | CASSEGAAFTEAFF
- | TRBJ2-5 | TRBV18 | - | TGTGCCAGCTCACCTACTCCAGAACAAGAGACCCAGTACTTC | CASSPTPEQETQYF
once | TRBJ2-7 | TRBV5-1 | TRBD2 | TGCGCCAGCAGCGCGACTAGCGGGAATACATACGAGCAGTACTTC | CASSATSGNTYEQYF
- | TRBJ1-1 | TRBV28 | TRBD1 | TGTGCCAGCAGATTGGTGACAGGGTCCACTGAAGCTTTCTTT | CASRLVTGSTEAFF
- | TRBJ2-5 | TRBV18 | - | TGTGCCAGCTCACTTAGCGGCCGGGAGACCCAGTACTTC | CASSLSGRETQYF
once | TRBJ2-3 | TRBV18 | TRBD2 | TGTGCCAGCTCACAAAGACTAGCCTCAGGCACAGATACGCAGTATTTT | CASSQRLASGTDTQYF
- | TRBJ1-3 | TRBV3-1/TRBV3-2 | TRBD1 | TGTGCCAGCAGCCAATGGGACAGGGGGTCATCCCCTGGAAACACCATATATTTT | CASSQWDRGSSPGNTIYF
- | TRBJ1-2 | TRBV6-5 | TRBD1 | TGTGCCAGCAGTTACGGGACAGGGGACAGCTATGGCTACACCTTC | CASSYGTGDSYGYTF
- | TRBJ2-1 | TRBV14 | TRBD1 | TGTGCCAGCAGCCAGATCCGGGACAGCTACAATGAGCAGTTCTTC | CASSQIRDSYNEQFF
- | TRBJ1-6 | TRBV7-9 | - | TGTGCCAGCAGCTTGATGGGGGTTAATTCACCCCTCCACTTT | CASSLMGVNSPLHF
- | TRBJ2-1 | TRBV3-1/TRBV3-2 | - | TGTGCCAGCAGCCAAGACCCAAACGATGAGCAGTTCTTC | CASSQDPNDEQFF
many | TRBJ2-7 | TRBV25-1 | - | TGTGCCAGCAGTACGCGGGGAGGGGGGGGCTACGAGCAGTACTTC | CASSTRGGGGYEQYF
once | TRBJ1-4 | TRBV28 | - | TGTGCCAGTCGGGACTTCGAAAAACTGTTTTTT | CASRDFEKLFF
- | TRBJ1-1 | TRBV13 | - | TGTGCCAGCAGCTTAGTCACCGAAGGGACTGAAGCTTTCTTT | CASSLVTEGTEAFF
- | TRBJ2-7 | TRBV28 | TRBD1 | TGTGCCAGCAGTTCCCGGGACAGGGGGGGCCACGAGCAGTACTTC | CASSSRDRGGHEQYF
- | TRBJ1-6 | TRBV28 | - | TGTGCCAGCAGTTTAAGGGGCCGGGGGGATTCACCCCTCCACTTT | CASSLRGRGDSPLHF
- | TRBJ1-5 | TRBV7-2 | - | TGTGCCAGCAGCATTAGAGGCAATCAGCCCCAGCATTTT | CASSIRGNQPQHF
- | TRBJ2-7 | TRBV27 | - | TGTGCCAGCAGTTTATCGATAGCATCCGAGCAGTACTTC | CASSLSIASEQYF
- | TRBJ1-1 | TRBV14 | TRBD1 | TGTGCCAGCAGCCAATTAGGGGGCGGACGGGGCACTGAAGCTTTCTTT | CASSQLGGGRGTEAFF
- | TRBJ2-3 | TRBV12-2 | - | TGTGCAAGTCGCTTATCAGCGTTGGGGGGCCCAGATACGCAGTATTTT | CASRLSALGGPDTQYF
- | TRBJ1-1 | TRBV6-5 | - | TGTGCCAGCAGTTACTGGGGCCAGAACACTGAAGCTTTCTTT | CASSYWGQNTEAFF
- | TRBJ2-5 | TRBV19 | - | TGTGCCAGTAGTAACCCGGCCCGGGCCCTAGGAGAGACCCAGTACTTC | CASSNPARALGETQYF
- | TRBJ1-6 | TRBV6-6 | TRBD1 | TGTGCCACCGGACAGGGGGCTTCACCCCTCCACTTT | CATGQGASPLHF
- | TRBJ2-1 | TRBV5-8 | - | TGTGCCAGCAGCTGGGGTCAGGGTTTCTTCTTC | CASSWGQGFFF
- | TRBJ2-7 | TRBV18 | - | TGTGCCAGCTCACCACTACTAGATAGCTCCGAGCAGTACTTC | CASSPLLDSSEQYF
- | TRBJ2-7 | TRBV3-1/TRBV3-2 | TRBD1 | TGTGCCAGCAGCCGATCACTCCGGGACAGACGCTACGAGCAGTACTTC | CASSRSLRDRRYEQYF
- | TRBJ1-3 | TRBV21-1 | - | TGTGCCAGCAGCAAAAAGTGGGTGATTCATACTCTCTCTGGAAACACCATATATTTT | CASSKKWVIHTLSGNTIYF
- | TRBJ2-5 | TRBV29-1 | TRBD2 | TGCAGCGTTGTACTAGCGGGGATAGAGACCCAGTACTTC | CSVVLAGIETQYF
- | TRBJ1-4 | TRBV25-1 | - | TGTGCCAGCAGTGAATGCGGCTTCGTCTGGCGTCTGGCAATGAATTTT | CASSECGFVWRLAMNF
- | TRBJ1-1 | TRBV5-1 | TRBD1 | TGCGCCAGCTCCCCCCCAAGGACAGGAAACACTGAAGCTTTCTTT | CASSPPRTGNTEAFF
- | TRBJ1-5 | TRBV24-1 | - | TGTGCCACCAGTGATTCGACTTATCAGCCCCAGCATTTT | CATSDSTYQPQHF
- | TRBJ2-7 | TRBV29-1 | - | TGCAGCGTTGAATCTTCTGGAGAGCAGTACTTC | CSVESSGEQYF
- | TRBJ2-1 | TRBV27 | - | TGTGCCAGCAGTTTATCCTGGTACAATGAGCAGTTCTTC | CASSLSWYNEQFF
- | TRBJ1-1 | TRBV7-8 | - | TGTGCCAGCAGCTTTAGGAACACTGAAGCTTTCTTT | CASSFRNTEAFF
- | TRBJ2-6 | TRBV24-1 | - | TGTGCCACCAGTGACCCTAGTTGGGAGAAAACAGCTGGGGCCAACGTCCTGACTTTC | CATSDPSWEKTAGANVLTF
- | TRBJ2-7 | TRBV28 | - | TGTGCCAGCAGTTTAATTCACAGGGCCCTCGAGCAGTACTTC | CASSLIHRALEQYF
- | TRBJ1-5 | TRBV5-4 | - | TGTGCCAGCAGCTTGGTGGCCCCCAATCAGCCCCAGCATTTT | CASSLVAPNQPQHF
- | TRBJ2-2 | TRBV11-3 | - | TGTGCCAGCAGTCGAGGGCGCGGGGTCCCAGGGGCCGGGGAGCTGTTTTTT | CASSRGRGVPGAGELFF
- | TRBJ1-2 | TRBV28 | - | TGTGCCAGCAGTTTAGGGAGATACTATGGCTACACCTTC | CASSLGRYYGYTF
- | TRBJ1-2 | TRBV11-2 | - | TGTGCCAGCAGCTTATCGGCGGGGGCGCTCCCAGGCTACACCTTC | CASSLSAGALPGYTF
- | TRBJ2-7 | TRBV5-1 | TRBD1 | TGCGCCAGCAGCATTCCGCCGGGACAGGGGGCGCACCCCTACGAGCAGTACTTC | CASSIPPGQGAHPYEQYF
- | TRBJ2-3 | TRBV5-1 | - | TGCGCCAGCAGTTTACAGCCGGAAGGGGCAGATACGCAGTATTTT | CASSLQPEGADTQYF
- | TRBJ2-1 | TRBV12-3/TRBV12-4 | - | TGTGCCAGCAGTTTGGGGCTCTACAATGAGCAGTTCTTC | CASSLGLYNEQFF
- | TRBJ1-3 | TRBV28 | TRBD1 | TGTGCCAGCAGTTTATCCGGGACAGGGACTGGAAACACCATATATTTT | CASSLSGTGTGNTIYF
- | TRBJ2-2 | TRBV19 | TRBD1 | TGTGCCAGTAGTTCGGGGACAGGGGTCACCGGGGAGCTGTTTTTT | CASSSGTGVTGELFF